The table lists the clone carrying this TCR beta chain with a count of one. What it recognizes is unknown. Using a FACSAria, the CD4+ and CD8+ T cells were sorted from the PBMCs. This sample was included in a study of CD8+ T cells in alopecia areata. Study-wide findings and caveats: With patients, TCR sharing proved less clear than in mice, a difference possibly related to HLA.

Extracted from the samples, RNA was reverse transcribed into cDNA to serve as the sequencing template. Sequencing used immunoSEQ multiplex PCR; TCRdb keeps in-frame clones, though not all of them. The table lists tens of thousands of clones, 50% to 75% of them singletons. V gave up 2 bases and J gave up 0 bases, with 11 bases separating them. This CDR3 is built from 16 residues. Per germline, CDR1 MNHEY and CDR2 SMNVEV (reference sequence). The sequence was collected from a human donor with alopecia areata. Sample: CD8+ T cells sorted from blood, taken at week 0. V usage is TRBV27 and J usage is TRBJ2-1; D is ambiguous. The CDR3: CASSLMPDSSYNEQFF. The CDR3 bases are TGTGCCAGCAGTTTAATGCCAGATAGCTCCTACAATGAGCAGTTCTTC.